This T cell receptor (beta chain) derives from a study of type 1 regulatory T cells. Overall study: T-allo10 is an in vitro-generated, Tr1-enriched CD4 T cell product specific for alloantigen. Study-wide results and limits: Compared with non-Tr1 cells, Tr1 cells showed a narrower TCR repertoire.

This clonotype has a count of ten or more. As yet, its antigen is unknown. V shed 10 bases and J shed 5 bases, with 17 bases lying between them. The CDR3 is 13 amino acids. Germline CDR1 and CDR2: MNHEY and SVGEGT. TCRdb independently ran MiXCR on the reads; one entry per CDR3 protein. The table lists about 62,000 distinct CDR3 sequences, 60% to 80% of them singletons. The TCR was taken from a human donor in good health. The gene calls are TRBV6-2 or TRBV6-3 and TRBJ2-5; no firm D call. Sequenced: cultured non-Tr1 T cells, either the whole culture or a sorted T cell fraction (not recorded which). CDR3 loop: CATKLGSRETQYF. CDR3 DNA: TGTGCCACCAAACTCGGTAGCCGCGAGACCCAGTACTTC.